The 2 T cell receptor beta chains listed next were all sequenced from one sample in a study of early T cells in non-severe SARS-CoV-2 infection (dated by TCRdb to about 2021). Library construction relied on 5' RACE. Sequencer: NextSeq 500. TCRdb reprocessing: public reads trimmed at Q25 with fastp, clones called with MiXCR, in-frame beta chains kept. Rows are unified per CDR3 protein, each entry keeping the most common DNA and genes. The sample has about 28,000 distinct CDR3 sequences on record, 4.6% of them singletons. The ten largest account for 5.5% to 6% of the sample. Sequenced material: whole blood, taken at baseline. The source of these receptors is an adult who was a healthcare worker with PCR-confirmed SARS-CoV-2 infection or an uninfected control (not recorded which).

This clonotype was seen repeatedly, ten times or more. The chain has TRBV6-5 and TRBJ1-5; no clear D gene. Germline V CDR1 and CDR2: MNHEY, SVGAGI. V lost 2 bases, J lost 7 bases, and 9 bases lay in between. The CDR3 covers 13 residues. The CDR3 is CASSYDGNQPQHF. CDR3 DNA: TGTGCCAGCAGTTACGACGGGAACCAGCCCCAGCATTTT.

In its sample, this clonotype was seen a few times. V and J are TRBV6-6 and TRBJ2-7; no definite D call. V gave up 0 bases and J gave up 7 bases, with 4 bases separating them. Germline V gene data show CDR1 as MNHNY and CDR2 as SVGAGI (reference sequence). This CDR3 spans 11 amino acids. In DNA form, the CDR3 reads TGTGCCAGCAGTTACTCGGGAGAGCAGTACTTC. It encodes CASSYSGEQYF.